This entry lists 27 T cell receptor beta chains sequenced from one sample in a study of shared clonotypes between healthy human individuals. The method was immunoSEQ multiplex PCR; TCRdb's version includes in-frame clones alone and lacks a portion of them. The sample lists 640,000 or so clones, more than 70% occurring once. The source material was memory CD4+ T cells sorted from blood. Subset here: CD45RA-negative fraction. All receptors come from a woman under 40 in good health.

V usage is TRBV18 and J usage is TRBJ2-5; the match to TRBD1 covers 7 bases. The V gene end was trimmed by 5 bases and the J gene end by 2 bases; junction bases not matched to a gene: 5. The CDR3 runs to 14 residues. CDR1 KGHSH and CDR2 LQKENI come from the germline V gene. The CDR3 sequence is CASSSDRLQETQYF. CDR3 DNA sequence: TGTGCCAGCTCATCGGACAGGCTTCAAGAGACCCAGTACTTC.

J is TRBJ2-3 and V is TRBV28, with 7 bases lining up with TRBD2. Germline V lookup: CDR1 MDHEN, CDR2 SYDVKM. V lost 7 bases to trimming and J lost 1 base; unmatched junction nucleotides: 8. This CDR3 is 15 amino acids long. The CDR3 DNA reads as TGTGCCAGCAAAGAGACTAGCCGGGGCACAGATACGCAGTATTTT. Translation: CASKETSRGTDTQYF.

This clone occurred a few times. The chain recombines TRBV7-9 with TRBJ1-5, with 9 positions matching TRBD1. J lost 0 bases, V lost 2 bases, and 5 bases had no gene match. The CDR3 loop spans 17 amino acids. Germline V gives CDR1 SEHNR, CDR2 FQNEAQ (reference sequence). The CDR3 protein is CASSLRDRVHSNQPQHF. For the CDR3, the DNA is TGTGCCAGCAGCTTAAGGGACAGGGTTCATAGCAATCAGCCCCAGCATTTT. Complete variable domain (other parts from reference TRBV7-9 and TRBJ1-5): DTGVSQNPRHKITKRGQNVTFRCDPISEHNRLYWYRQTLGQGPEFLTYFQNEAQLEKSRLLSDRFSAERPKGSFSTLEIQRTEQGDSAMYLCASSLRDRVHSNQPQHFGDGTRLSIL.

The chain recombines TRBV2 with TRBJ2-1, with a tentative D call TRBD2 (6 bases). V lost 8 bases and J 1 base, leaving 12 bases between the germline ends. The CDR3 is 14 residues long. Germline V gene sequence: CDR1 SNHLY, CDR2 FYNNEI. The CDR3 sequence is CASGGEVSYNEQFF. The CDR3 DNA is TGTGCCAGCGGAGGGGAGGTTTCCTACAATGAGCAGTTCTTC.

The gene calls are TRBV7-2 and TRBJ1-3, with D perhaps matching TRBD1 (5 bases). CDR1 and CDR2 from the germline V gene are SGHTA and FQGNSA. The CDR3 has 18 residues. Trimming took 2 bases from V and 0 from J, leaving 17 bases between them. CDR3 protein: CASSLHRLGESSGNTIYF. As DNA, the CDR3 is TGTGCCAGCAGCTTACACCGCCTGGGGGAGAGCTCTGGAAACACCATATATTTT.

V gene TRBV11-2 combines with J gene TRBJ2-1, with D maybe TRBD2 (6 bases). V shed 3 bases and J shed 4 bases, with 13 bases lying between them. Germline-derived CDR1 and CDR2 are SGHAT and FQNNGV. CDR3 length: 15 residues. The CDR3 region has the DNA TGTGCCAGCAGCTTTTTTCGGGAGTTATACAATGAGCAGTTCTTC. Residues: CASSFFRELYNEQFF.

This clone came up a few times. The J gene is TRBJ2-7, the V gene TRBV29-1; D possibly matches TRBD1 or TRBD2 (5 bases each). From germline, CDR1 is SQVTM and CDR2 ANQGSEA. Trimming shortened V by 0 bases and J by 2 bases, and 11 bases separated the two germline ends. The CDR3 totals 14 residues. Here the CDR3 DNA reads TGCAGCGTTGAAGATTGGGACGCAGCCTACGAGCAGTACTTC. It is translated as CSVEDWDAAYEQYF.

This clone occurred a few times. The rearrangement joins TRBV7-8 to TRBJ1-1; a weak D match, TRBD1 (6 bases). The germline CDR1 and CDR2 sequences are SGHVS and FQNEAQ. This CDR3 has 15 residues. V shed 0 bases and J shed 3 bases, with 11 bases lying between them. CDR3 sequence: CASSLAGRGDTEAFF. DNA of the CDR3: TGTGCCAGCAGCTTAGCTGGTAGGGGGGACACTGAAGCTTTCTTT.

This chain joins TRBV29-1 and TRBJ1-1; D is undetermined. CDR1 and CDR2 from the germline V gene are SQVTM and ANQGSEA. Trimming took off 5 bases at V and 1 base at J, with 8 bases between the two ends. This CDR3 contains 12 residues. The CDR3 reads CSVHNRNTEAFF. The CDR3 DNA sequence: TGCAGCGTTCACAATCGGAACACTGAAGCTTTCTTT.

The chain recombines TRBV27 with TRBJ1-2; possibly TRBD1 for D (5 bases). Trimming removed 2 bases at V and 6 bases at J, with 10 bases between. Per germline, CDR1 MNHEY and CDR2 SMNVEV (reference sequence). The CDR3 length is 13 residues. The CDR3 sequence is CASSLRGTNGYTF. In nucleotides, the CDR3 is TGTGCCAGCAGTTTACGGGGGACTAATGGCTACACCTTC.

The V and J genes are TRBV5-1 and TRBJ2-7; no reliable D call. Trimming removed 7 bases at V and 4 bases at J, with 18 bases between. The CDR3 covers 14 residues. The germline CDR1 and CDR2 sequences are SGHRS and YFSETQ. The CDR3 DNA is TGCGCCAGCGGACGAAGGGCAGGCACATACGAGCAGTACTTC. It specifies CASGRRAGTYEQYF.

CDR3 coding DNA: TGTGCCGGCCACGGACAATCTGGAAACACCATATATTTT. Amino acid sequence: CAGHGQSGNTIYF. The V call is TRBV2, the J call TRBJ1-3; D might be TRBD1 (5 bases). Germline assignment: CDR1 SNHLY and CDR2 FYNNEI. Trimming took off 11 bases at V and 1 base at J, with 12 bases between the two ends. This CDR3 is built from 13 residues.

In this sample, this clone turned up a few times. DNA of the CDR3: TGCAGCGTGATACCCGCGGATACTGGAAACACCATATATTTT. Translated: CSVIPADTGNTIYF. The chain recombines TRBV29-1 with TRBJ1-3; D gene uncertain. Germline CDR1 is SQVTM and CDR2 is ANQGSEA. The CDR3 runs to 14 residues. Trimming took off 6 bases at V and 2 bases at J, with 14 bases between the two ends.

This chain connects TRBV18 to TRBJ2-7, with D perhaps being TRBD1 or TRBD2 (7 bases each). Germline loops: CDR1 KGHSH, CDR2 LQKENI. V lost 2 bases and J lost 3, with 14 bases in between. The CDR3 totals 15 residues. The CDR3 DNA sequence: TGTGCCAGCTCACCAGGGAGGGGGCAATTCTACGAGCAGTACTTC. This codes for CASSPGRGQFYEQYF.

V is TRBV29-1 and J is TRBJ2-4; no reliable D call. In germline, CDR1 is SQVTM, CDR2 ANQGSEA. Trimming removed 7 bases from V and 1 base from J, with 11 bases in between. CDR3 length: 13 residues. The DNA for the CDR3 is TGCAGCGCAGAGCTTTTGGCCAAAAACATTCAGTACTTC. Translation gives CSAELLAKNIQYF. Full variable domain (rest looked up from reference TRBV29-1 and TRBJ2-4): SAVISQKPSRDICQRGTSLTIQCQVDSQVTMMFWYRQQPGQSLTLIATANQGSEATYESGFVIDKFPISRPNLTFSTLTVSNMSPEDSSIYLCSAELLAKNIQYFGAGTRLSVL.

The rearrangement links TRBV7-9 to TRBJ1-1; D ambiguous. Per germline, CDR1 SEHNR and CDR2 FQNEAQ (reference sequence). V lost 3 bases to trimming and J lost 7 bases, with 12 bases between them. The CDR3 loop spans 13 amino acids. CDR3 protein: CASSLGNGVEAFF. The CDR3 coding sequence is TGTGCCAGCAGCTTGGGAAACGGGGTTGAAGCTTTCTTT.

This CDR3 is CASSMWRGGAGTDTQYF. CDR3 sequence (DNA): TGTGCCAGTAGTATGTGGCGGGGGGGTGCAGGCACAGATACGCAGTATTTT. The chain links TRBV19 to TRBJ2-3, with 9 positions matching TRBD2. This CDR3 is 17 amino acids long. With 3 bases clipped from V and 1 base from J, the junction kept 8 bases outside the gene matches. The germline gives CDR1 LNHDA, CDR2 SQIVND (reference sequence).

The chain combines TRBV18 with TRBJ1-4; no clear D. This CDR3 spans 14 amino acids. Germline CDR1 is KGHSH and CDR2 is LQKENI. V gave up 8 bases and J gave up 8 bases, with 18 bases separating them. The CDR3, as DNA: TGTGCCAGCCAAACAGCCGGGGTTGCAGAAAAACTGTTTTTT. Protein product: CASQTAGVAEKLFF.

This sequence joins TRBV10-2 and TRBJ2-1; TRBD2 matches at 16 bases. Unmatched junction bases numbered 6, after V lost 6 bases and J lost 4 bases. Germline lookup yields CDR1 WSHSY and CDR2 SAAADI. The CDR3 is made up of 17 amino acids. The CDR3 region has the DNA TGCGCCAGCAGCGGGACTAGCGGGAGGGCCTCTTACAATGAGCAGTTCTTC. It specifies CASSGTSGRASYNEQFF.

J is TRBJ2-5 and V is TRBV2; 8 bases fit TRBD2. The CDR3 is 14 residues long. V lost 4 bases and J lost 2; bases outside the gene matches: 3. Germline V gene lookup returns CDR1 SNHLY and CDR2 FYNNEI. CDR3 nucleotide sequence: TGTGCCAGCAGTGGGGGACTAGATCAAGAGACCCAGTACTTC. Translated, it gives CASSGGLDQETQYF.

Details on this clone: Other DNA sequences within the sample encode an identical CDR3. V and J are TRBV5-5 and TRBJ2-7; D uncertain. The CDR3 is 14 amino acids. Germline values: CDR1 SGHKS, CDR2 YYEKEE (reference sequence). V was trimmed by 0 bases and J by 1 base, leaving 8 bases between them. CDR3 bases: TGTGCCAGCAGCTTGGAGTGGGGTTCCTACGAGCAGTACTTC. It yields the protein CASSLEWGSYEQYF. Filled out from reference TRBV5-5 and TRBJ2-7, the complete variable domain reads DAGVTQSPTHLIKTRGQQVTLRCSPISGHKSVSWYQQVLGQGPQFIFQYYEKEERGRGNFPDRFSARQFPNYSSELNVNALLLGDSALYLCASSLEWGSYEQYFGPGTRLTVT.

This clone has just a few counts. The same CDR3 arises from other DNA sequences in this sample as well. As DNA, the CDR3 is TGCGCCAGCAGCTCCGACAGTTCGAACACTGAAGCTTTCTTT. Its translation: CASSSDSSNTEAFF. The chain employs TRBV5-1 and TRBJ1-1; D may be TRBD1 (5 bases). The V end lost 3 bases, the J end lost 1 base, and 10 bases lay between the germline ends. Germline V gives CDR1 SGHRS, CDR2 YFSETQ. CDR3 size: 14 residues.

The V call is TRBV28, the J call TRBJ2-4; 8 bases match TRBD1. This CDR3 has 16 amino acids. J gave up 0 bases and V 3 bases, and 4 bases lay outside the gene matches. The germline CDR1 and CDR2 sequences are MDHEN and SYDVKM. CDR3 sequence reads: CASSLDRDLAKNIQYF. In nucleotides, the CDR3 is TGTGCCAGCAGTTTGGACAGGGATCTAGCCAAAAACATTCAGTACTTC.

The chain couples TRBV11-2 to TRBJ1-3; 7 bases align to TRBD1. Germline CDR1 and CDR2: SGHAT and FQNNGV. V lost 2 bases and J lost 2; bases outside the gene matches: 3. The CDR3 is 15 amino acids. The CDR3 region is CASSLRTGTGNTIYF. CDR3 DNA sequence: TGTGCCAGCAGCTTACGGACAGGCACTGGAAACACCATATATTTT.

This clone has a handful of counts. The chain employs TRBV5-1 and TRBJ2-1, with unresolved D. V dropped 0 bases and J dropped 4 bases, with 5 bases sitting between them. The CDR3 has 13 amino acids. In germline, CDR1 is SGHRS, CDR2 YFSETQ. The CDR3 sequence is CASSLEDYNEQFF. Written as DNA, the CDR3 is TGCGCCAGCAGCTTGGAGGATTACAATGAGCAGTTCTTC. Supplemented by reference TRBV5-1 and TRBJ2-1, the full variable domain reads KAGVTQTPRYLIKTRGQQVTLSCSPISGHRSVSWYQQTPGQGLQFLFEYFSETQRNKGNFPGRFSGRQFSNSRSEMNVSTLELGDSALYLCASSLEDYNEQFFGPGTRLTVL.

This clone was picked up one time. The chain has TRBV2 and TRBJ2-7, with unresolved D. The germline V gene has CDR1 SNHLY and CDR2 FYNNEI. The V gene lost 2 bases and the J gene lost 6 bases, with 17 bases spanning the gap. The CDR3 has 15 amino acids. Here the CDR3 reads CASSEIRSGLGEQYF. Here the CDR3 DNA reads TGTGCCAGCAGTGAAATACGTTCCGGGTTGGGCGAGCAGTACTTC.

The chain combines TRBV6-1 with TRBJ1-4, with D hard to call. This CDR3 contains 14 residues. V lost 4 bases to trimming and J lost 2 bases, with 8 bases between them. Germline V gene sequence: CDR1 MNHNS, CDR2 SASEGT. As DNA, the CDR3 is TGTGCCAGCAGTGTCGGACGTACTAATGAAAAACTGTTTTTT. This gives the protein CASSVGRTNEKLFF.